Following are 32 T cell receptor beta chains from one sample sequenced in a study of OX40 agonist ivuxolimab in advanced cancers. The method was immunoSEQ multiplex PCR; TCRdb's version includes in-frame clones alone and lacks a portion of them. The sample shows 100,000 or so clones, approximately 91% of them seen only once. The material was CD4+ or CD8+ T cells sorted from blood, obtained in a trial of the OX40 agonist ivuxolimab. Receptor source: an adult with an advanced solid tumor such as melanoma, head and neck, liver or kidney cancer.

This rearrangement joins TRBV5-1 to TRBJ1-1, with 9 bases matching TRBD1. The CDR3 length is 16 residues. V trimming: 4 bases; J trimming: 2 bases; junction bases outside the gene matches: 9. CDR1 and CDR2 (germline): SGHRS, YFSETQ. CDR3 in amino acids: CASSHPPGQGNTEAFF. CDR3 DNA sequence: TGCGCCAGCAGCCATCCCCCGGGACAGGGAAACACTGAAGCTTTCTTT. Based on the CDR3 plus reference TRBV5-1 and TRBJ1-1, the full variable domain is KAGVTQTPRYLIKTRGQQVTLSCSPISGHRSVSWYQQTPGQGLQFLFEYFSETQRNKGNFPGRFSGRQFSNSRSEMNVSTLELGDSALYLCASSHPPGQGNTEAFFGQGTRLTVV.

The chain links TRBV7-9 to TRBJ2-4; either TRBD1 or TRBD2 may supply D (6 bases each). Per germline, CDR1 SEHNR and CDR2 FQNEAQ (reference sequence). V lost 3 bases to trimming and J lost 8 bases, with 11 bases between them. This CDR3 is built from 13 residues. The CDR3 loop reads CASSFAGEDIQYF. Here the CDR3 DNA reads TGTGCCAGCAGCTTTGCAGGGGAGGACATTCAGTACTTC. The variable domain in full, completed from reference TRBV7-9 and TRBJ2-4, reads DTGVSQNPRHKITKRGQNVTFRCDPISEHNRLYWYRQTLGQGPEFLTYFQNEAQLEKSRLLSDRFSAERPKGSFSTLEIQRTEQGDSAMYLCASSFAGEDIQYFGAGTRLSVL.

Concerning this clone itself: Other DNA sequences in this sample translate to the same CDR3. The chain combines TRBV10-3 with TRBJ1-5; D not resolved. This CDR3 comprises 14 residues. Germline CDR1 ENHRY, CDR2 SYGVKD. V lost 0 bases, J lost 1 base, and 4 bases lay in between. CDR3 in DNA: TGTGCCATCAGTGAGTCTGCCAGCAATCAGCCCCAGCATTTT. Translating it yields CAISESASNQPQHF.

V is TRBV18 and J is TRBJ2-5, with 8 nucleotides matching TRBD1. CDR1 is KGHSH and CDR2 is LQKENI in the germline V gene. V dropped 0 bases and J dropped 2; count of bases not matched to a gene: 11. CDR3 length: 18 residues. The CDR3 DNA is TGTGCCAGCTCACCACCGAGATTGACAGGGGCCAAGCAAGAGACCCAGTACTTC. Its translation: CASSPPRLTGAKQETQYF. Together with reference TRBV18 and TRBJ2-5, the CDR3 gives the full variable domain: NAGVMQNPRHLVRRRGQEARLRCSPMKGHSHVYWYRQLPEEGLKFMVYLQKENIIDESGMPKERFSAEFPKEGPSILRIQQVVRGDSAAYFCASSPPRLTGAKQETQYFGPGTRLLVL.

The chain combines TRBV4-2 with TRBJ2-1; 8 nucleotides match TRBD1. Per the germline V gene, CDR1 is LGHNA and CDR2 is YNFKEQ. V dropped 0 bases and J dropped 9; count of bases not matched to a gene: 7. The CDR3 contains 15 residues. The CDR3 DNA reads TGTGCCAGCAGCCAAGATTCCGGACAGGGTGGTGAGCAGTTCTTC. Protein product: CASSQDSGQGGEQFF.

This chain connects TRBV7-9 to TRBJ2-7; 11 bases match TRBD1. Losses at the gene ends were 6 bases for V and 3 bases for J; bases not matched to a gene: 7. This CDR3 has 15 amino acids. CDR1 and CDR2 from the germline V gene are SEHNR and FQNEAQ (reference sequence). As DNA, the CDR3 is TGTGCCAGCAGGGAGGGACAGGGGGGGAACTACGAGCAGTACTTC. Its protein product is CASREGQGGNYEQYF.

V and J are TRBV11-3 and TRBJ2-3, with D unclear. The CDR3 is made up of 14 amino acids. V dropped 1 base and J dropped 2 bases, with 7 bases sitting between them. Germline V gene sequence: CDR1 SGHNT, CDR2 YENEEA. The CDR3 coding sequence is TGTGCCAGCAGCTTAGCAGCCAACACAGATACGCAGTATTTT. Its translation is CASSLAANTDTQYF.

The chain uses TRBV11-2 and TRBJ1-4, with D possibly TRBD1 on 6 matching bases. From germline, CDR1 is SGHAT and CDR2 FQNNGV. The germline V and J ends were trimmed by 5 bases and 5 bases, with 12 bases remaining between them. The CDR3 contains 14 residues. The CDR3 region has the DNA TGTGCCAGCAGCCGAGGGGGGAACAATGAAAAACTGTTTTTT. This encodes CASSRGGNNEKLFF.

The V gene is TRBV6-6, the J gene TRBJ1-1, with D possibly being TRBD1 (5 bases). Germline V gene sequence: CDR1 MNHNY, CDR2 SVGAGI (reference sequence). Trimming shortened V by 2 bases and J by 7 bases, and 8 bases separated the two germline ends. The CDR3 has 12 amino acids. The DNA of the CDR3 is TGTGCCAGCAGTTACGGGGGGAATGAAGCTTTCTTT. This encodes CASSYGGNEAFF.

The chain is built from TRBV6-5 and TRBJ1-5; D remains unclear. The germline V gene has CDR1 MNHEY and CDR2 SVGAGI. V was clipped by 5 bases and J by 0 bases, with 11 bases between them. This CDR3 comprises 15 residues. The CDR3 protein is CASSPTVGSNQPQHF. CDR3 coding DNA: TGTGCCAGCAGTCCTACGGTTGGTAGCAATCAGCCCCAGCATTTT.

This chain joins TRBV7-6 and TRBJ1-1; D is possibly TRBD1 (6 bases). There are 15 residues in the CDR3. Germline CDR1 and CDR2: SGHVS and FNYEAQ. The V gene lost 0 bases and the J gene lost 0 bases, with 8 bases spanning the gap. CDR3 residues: CASSLAGGMNTEAFF. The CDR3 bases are TGTGCCAGCAGCTTAGCGGGGGGCATGAACACTGAAGCTTTCTTT.

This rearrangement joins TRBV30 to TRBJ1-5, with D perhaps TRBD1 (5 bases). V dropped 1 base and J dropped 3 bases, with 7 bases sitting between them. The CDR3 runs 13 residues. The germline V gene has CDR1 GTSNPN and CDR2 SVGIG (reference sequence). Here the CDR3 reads CAWSGGDNQPQHF. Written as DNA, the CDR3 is TGTGCCTGGAGTGGAGGGGACAATCAGCCCCAGCATTTT.

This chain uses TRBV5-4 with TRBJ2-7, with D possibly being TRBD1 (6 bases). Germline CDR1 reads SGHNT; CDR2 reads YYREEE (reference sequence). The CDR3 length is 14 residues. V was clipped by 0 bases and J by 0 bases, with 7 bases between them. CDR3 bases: TGTGCCAGCAGCTTGGTGGGGGCCTCCTACGAGCAGTACTTC. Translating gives CASSLVGASYEQYF.

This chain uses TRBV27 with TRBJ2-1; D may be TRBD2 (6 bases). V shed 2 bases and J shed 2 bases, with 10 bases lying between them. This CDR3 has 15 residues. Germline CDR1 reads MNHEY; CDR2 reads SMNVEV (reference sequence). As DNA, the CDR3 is TGTGCCAGCAGTTTAGGTAGCGGCCCCTACAATGAGCAGTTCTTC. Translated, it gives CASSLGSGPYNEQFF.

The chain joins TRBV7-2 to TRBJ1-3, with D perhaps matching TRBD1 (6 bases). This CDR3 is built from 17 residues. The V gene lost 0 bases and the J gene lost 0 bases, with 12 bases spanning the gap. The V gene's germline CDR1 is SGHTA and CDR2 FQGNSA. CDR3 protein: CASSLAGGTSSGNTIYF. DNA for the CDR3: TGTGCCAGCAGCTTAGCAGGGGGAACAAGCTCTGGAAACACCATATATTTT.

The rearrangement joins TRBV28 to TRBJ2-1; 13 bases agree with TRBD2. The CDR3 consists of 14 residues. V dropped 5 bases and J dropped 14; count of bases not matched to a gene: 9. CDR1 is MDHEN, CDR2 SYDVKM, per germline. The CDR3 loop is CASSTFGLAGAEFF. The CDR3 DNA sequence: TGTGCCAGCAGTACCTTCGGACTAGCGGGAGCCGAGTTCTTC.

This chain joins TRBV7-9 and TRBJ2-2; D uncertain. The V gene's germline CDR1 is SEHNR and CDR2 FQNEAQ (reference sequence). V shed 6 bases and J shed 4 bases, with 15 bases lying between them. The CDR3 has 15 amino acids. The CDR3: CASSYLSGTTGELFF. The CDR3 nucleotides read TGTGCCAGCAGTTACCTTAGTGGTACCACCGGGGAGCTGTTTTTT.

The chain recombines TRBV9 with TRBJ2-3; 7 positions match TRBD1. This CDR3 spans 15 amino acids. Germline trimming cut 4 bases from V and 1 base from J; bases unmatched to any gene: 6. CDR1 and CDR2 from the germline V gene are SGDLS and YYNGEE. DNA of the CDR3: TGTGCCAGCAGCAAAACAGGGGATCGCACAGATACGCAGTATTTT. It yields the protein CASSKTGDRTDTQYF. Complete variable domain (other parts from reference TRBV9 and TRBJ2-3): DSGVTQTPKHLITATGQRVTLRCSPRSGDLSVYWYQQSLDQGLQFLIQYYNGEERAKGNILERFSAQQFPDLHSELNLSSLELGDSALYFCASSKTGDRTDTQYFGPGTRLTVL.

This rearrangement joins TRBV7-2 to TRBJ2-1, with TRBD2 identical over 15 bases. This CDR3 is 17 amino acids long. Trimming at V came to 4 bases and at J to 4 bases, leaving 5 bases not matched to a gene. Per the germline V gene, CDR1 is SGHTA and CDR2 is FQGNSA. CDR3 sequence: CASSSGLAGGGYNEQFF. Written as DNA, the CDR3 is TGTGCCAGCAGCTCGGGACTAGCGGGAGGCGGTTACAATGAGCAGTTCTTC. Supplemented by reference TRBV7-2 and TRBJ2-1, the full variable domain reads GAGVSQSPSNKVTEKGKDVELRCDPISGHTALYWYRQSLGQGLEFLIYFQGNSAPDKSGLPSDRFSAERTGGSVSTLTIQRTQQEDSAVYLCASSSGLAGGGYNEQFFGPGTRLTVL.

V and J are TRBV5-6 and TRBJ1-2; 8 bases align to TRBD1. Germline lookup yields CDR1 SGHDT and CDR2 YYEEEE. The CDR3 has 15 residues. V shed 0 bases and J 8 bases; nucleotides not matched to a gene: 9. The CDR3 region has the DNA TGTGCCAGCAGCTTGGTTCTCAGGGGGCAGGAGGGCTACACCTTC. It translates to CASSLVLRGQEGYTF. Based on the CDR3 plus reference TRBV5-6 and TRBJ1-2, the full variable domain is DAGVTQSPTHLIKTRGQQVTLRCSPKSGHDTVSWYQQALGQGPQFIFQYYEEEERQRGNFPDRFSGHQFPNYSSELNVNALLLGDSALYLCASSLVLRGQEGYTFGSGTRLTVV.

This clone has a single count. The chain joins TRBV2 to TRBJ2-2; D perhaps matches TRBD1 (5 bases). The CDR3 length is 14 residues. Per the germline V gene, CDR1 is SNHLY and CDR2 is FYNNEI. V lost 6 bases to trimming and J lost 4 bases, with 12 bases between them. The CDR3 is CASSDYRSTGELFF. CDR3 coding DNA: TGTGCCAGCAGCGATTACAGGAGCACCGGGGAGCTGTTTTTT.

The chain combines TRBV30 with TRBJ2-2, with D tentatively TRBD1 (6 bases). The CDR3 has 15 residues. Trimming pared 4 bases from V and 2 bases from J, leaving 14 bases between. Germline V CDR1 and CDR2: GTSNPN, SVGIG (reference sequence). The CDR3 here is CAWTLGGGNTGELFF. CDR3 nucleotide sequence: TGTGCCTGGACCTTAGGGGGTGGCAACACCGGGGAGCTGTTTTTT.

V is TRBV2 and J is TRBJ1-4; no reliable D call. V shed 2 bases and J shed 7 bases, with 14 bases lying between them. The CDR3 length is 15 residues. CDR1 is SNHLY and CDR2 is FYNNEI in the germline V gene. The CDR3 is CASSEWRKMREKLFF. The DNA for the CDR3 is TGTGCCAGCAGTGAATGGAGGAAAATGCGTGAAAAACTGTTTTTT.

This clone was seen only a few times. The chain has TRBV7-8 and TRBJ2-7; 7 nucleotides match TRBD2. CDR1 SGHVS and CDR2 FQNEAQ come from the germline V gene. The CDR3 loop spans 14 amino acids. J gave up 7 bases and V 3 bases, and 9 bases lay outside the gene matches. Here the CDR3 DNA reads TGTGCCAGCAGCTTCACCCGGGAGGCCGGGGAGCAGTACTTC. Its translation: CASSFTREAGEQYF.

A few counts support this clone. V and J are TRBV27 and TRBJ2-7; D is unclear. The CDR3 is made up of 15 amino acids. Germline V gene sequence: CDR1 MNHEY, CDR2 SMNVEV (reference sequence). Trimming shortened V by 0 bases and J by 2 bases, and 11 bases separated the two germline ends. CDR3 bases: TGTGCCAGCAGTTTATCCTCGCCGGGCGCCTACGAGCAGTACTTC. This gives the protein CASSLSSPGAYEQYF.

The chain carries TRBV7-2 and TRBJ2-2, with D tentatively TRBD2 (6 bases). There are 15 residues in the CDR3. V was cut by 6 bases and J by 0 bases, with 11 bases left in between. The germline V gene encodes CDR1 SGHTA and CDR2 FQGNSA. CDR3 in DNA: TGTGCCAGCAGTCTCGGCGGGGCGAACACCGGGGAGCTGTTTTTT. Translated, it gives CASSLGGANTGELFF.

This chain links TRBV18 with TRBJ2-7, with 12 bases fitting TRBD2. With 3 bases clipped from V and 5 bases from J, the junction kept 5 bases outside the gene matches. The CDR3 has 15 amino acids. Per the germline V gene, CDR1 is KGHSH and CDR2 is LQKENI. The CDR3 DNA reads TGTGCCAGCTCACCCTATCTAGCGGGAGGGGACGAGCAGTACTTC. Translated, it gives CASSPYLAGGDEQYF.

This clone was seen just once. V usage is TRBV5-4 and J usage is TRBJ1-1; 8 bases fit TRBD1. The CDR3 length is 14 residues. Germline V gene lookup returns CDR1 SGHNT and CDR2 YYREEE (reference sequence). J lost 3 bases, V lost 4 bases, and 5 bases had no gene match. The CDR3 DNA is TGTGCCAGCAGCCGGGACAGGTCCTACACTGAAGCTTTCTTT. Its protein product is CASSRDRSYTEAFF.

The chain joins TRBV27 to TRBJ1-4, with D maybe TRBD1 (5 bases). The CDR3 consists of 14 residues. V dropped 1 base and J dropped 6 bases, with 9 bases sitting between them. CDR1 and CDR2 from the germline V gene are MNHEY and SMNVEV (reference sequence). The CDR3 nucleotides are TGTGCCAGCAGTTTATTAGGACAAGATGAAAAACTGTTTTTT. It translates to CASSLLGQDEKLFF. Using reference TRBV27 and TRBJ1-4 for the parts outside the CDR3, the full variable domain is EAQVTQNPRYLITVTGKKLTVTCSQNMNHEYMSWYRQDPGLGLRQIYYSMNVEVTDKGDVPEGYKVSRKEKRNFPLILESPSPNQTSLYFCASSLLGQDEKLFFGSGTQLSVL.

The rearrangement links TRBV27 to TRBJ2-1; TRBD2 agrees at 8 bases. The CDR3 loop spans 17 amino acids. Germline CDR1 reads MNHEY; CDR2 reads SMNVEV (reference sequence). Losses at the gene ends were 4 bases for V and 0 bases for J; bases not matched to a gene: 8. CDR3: CASSSKSGGLSYNEQFF. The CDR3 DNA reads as TGTGCCAGCAGTTCCAAGAGCGGGGGCCTCTCCTACAATGAGCAGTTCTTC.

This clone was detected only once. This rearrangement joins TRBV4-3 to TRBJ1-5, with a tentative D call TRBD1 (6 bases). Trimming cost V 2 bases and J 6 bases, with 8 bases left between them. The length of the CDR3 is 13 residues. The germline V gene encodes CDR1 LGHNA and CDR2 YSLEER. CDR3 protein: CASSQLQGQPQHF. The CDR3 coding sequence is TGCGCCAGCAGCCAACTACAGGGTCAGCCCCAGCATTTT.

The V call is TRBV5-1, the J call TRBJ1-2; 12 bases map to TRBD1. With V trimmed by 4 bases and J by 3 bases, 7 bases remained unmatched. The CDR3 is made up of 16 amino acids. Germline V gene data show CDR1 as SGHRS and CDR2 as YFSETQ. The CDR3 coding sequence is TGCGCCAGCAGCGAATCCGGGACAGGGGGCGACTATGGCTACACCTTC. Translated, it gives CASSESGTGGDYGYTF.